This T cell receptor (beta chain) stems from a study of T cell responses to AZD1222 COVID-19 vaccine. Study in general: Combined were second doses at about 4 or about 12 weeks. Broader study findings: Baseline seropositivity occurred in only a handful of AZD1222 recipients. The donor cohort was predominantly white British with a female majority, and clonal diversity may have been underestimated. The repertoires were collected only after the peak T cell response.

The table came from immunoSEQ multiplex PCR; TCRdb's copy has only in-frame clones and leaves some out. The sample has under 200,000 clones, 85% to 90% seen once. This CDR3 is built from 15 residues. V was cut by 2 bases and J by 0 bases, with 7 bases left in between. CDR1 and CDR2 from the germline V gene are LNHNV and YYDKDF (reference sequence). Regarding this clone: Antigen: not known.

The sample was peripheral blood, taken on day 0 of AZD1222 vaccination. This sequence was found in an adult in good health. The gene calls are TRBV15 and TRBJ1-4; possible D gene TRBD1, 5 bases. CDR3 residues: CATSRQGPTNEKLFF. The CDR3 DNA is TGTGCCACCAGCAGACAGGGTCCAACTAATGAAAAACTGTTTTTT.